This is a list of T cell receptor beta chains from one sample in a study of blood T cell repertoires in COVID-19. Here immunoSEQ multiplex PCR was the method, and the copy in TCRdb shows in-frame clones only, minus some. The sample has 250,000 to 300,000 clones, around 84% seen once. The sequenced material came from PBMCs or T cells enriched from blood (not recorded which). These receptors were obtained from a man under 40 with acute COVID-19. Both conserved end residues are part of each CDR3. Fields, in order: CDR3 DNA, CDR3 protein, V gene, clone size, D gene, J gene. The D gene is left open where the match is weak. Clone size is stated in some rows and not others, as once, few, many or a class when expanded.

CDR3 DNA: TGTGCCAGCAGCGTAGCTGGAGTAGCGTCAGATACGCAGTATTTT
CDR3 protein: CASSVAGVASDTQYF
V gene: TRBV9
clone size: .
D gene: .
J gene: TRBJ2-3

CDR3 DNA: TGTGCCAGTAGGAAACAGGCAAGCTCTGGAAACACCATATATTTT
CDR3 protein: CASRKQASSGNTIYF
V gene: TRBV19
clone size: .
D gene: .
J gene: TRBJ1-3

CDR3 DNA: TGCGCCAGCAGCTTGGCTGGACAGCCTAACTATGGCTACACCTTC
CDR3 protein: CASSLAGQPNYGYTF
V gene: TRBV5-1
clone size: .
D gene: .
J gene: TRBJ1-2

CDR3 DNA: TGCGCCAGCAGCGCGGGGGGCTCACGGAACACTGAAGCTTTCTTT
CDR3 protein: CASSAGGSRNTEAFF
V gene: TRBV5-1
clone size: .
D gene: .
J gene: TRBJ1-1

CDR3 DNA: TGCGCCAGCAGCTTAGACAGGGATGGTTCACCCCTCCACTTT
CDR3 protein: CASSLDRDGSPLHF
V gene: TRBV5-1
clone size: .
D gene: TRBD1
J gene: TRBJ1-6

CDR3 DNA: TGTGCCAGTAGTCTCCTCAAAGCAGGGGCAAGTGAAGCTTTCTTT
CDR3 protein: CASSLLKAGASEAFF
V gene: TRBV19
clone size: .
D gene: .
J gene: TRBJ1-1

CDR3 DNA: TGTGCCAGTAGTATGGCTGGGACATCTAACACTGAAGCTTTCTTT
CDR3 protein: CASSMAGTSNTEAFF
V gene: TRBV19
clone size: .
D gene: .
J gene: TRBJ1-1

CDR3 DNA: TGTGCCAGCAGTACTACCACAGATACGCAGTATTTT
CDR3 protein: CASSTTTDTQYF
V gene: TRBV6-5
clone size: .
D gene: .
J gene: TRBJ2-3

CDR3 DNA: TGTGCTAGCAGCTTAACGAGCGGGAGTACCGGGGAGCTGTTTTTT
CDR3 protein: CASSLTSGSTGELFF
V gene: TRBV7-7
clone size: .
D gene: TRBD2
J gene: TRBJ2-2

CDR3 DNA: TGTGCCAGCAGGGTCGGGGGGTCCCAAGAGACCCAGTACTTC
CDR3 protein: CASRVGGSQETQYF
V gene: TRBV6-5
clone size: once
D gene: TRBD2
J gene: TRBJ2-5

CDR3 DNA: TGTGCCAGCAGTTCTTTTAGGACAGGGACCCCCGGGGAGCTGTTTTTT
CDR3 protein: CASSSFRTGTPGELFF
V gene: TRBV28
clone size: .
D gene: TRBD1
J gene: TRBJ2-2

CDR3 DNA: TGTGCCAGCAGAGGTGAACAGGGAAACACCATATATTTT
CDR3 protein: CASRGEQGNTIYF
V gene: TRBV2
clone size: .
D gene: .
J gene: TRBJ1-3

CDR3 DNA: TGTGCCAGTAGTATAGATCTTCGGGGTAATAACTATGGCTACACCTTC
CDR3 protein: CASSIDLRGNNYGYTF
V gene: TRBV19
clone size: .
D gene: .
J gene: TRBJ1-2

CDR3 DNA: TGTGCCACTCGAGCAAGGAGGACGATCTCTGAAGCTTTCTTT
CDR3 protein: CATRARRTISEAFF
V gene: TRBV6-5
clone size: .
D gene: .
J gene: TRBJ1-1

CDR3 DNA: TGCGCCAGCAGCGTTCAGGTTACCACTGAAGCTTTCTTT
CDR3 protein: CASSVQVTTEAFF
V gene: TRBV5-1
clone size: .
D gene: .
J gene: TRBJ1-1

CDR3 DNA: TGTGCCAGCAGCGAGGGGAGGGTGGCCGGGGAGCTGTTTTTT
CDR3 protein: CASSEGRVAGELFF
V gene: TRBV5-4
clone size: .
D gene: TRBD2
J gene: TRBJ2-2

CDR3 DNA: TGTGCCAGCAGACTCACAGATACGCAGTATTTT
CDR3 protein: CASRLTDTQYF
V gene: TRBV12-3/TRBV12-4
clone size: .
D gene: .
J gene: TRBJ2-3

CDR3 DNA: TGTGCCAGCAGTACGGTCGCCACAGATACGCAGTATTTT
CDR3 protein: CASSTVATDTQYF
V gene: TRBV6-4
clone size: .
D gene: .
J gene: TRBJ2-3

CDR3 DNA: TGCGCCAGCAGCCTCGGGACAGGGAGAAATAGCAATCAGCCCCAGCATTTT
CDR3 protein: CASSLGTGRNSNQPQHF
V gene: TRBV5-1
clone size: .
D gene: TRBD1
J gene: TRBJ1-5

CDR3 DNA: TGTGCCAGCAGCCCGGGACGGGAGAATTCACCCCTCCACTTT
CDR3 protein: CASSPGRENSPLHF
V gene: TRBV11-3
clone size: .
D gene: .
J gene: TRBJ1-6

CDR3 DNA: TGTGCCAGCACAGGGGGACTAGCTCAGACCCAGTACTTC
CDR3 protein: CASTGGLAQTQYF
V gene: TRBV2
clone size: once
D gene: TRBD2
J gene: TRBJ2-5

CDR3 DNA: TGTGCCAGCTCACCGCACGTGGCGGACATGGGGGGGGAGCAGTTCTTC
CDR3 protein: CASSPHVADMGGEQFF
V gene: TRBV18
clone size: .
D gene: TRBD2
J gene: TRBJ2-1

CDR3 DNA: TGTGCCAGCAGCCCAATATCGGGGGTCACTGAAGCTTTCTTT
CDR3 protein: CASSPISGVTEAFF
V gene: TRBV14
clone size: .
D gene: .
J gene: TRBJ1-1

CDR3 DNA: TGTGCCACCAGCAGAGTCACCGGGACAGGGGGTCCCCCCCTCCACTTT
CDR3 protein: CATSRVTGTGGPPLHF
V gene: TRBV15
clone size: few
D gene: TRBD1
J gene: TRBJ1-6

CDR3 DNA: TGTGCCAGCAGCCTAGCGGGAGCTTCGTGGGAGCAGTTCTTC
CDR3 protein: CASSLAGASWEQFF
V gene: TRBV7-9
clone size: .
D gene: TRBD2
J gene: TRBJ2-1

CDR3 DNA: TGTGCCAGTAGTATCGGCGGCGGCTCCGGGGCCAACGTCCTGACTTTC
CDR3 protein: CASSIGGGSGANVLTF
V gene: TRBV19
clone size: few
D gene: .
J gene: TRBJ2-6

CDR3 DNA: TGTGCCAGCAGCCAAGGAGGTCGAGCGGGCGGGAAAAAGACCCAGTACTTC
CDR3 protein: CASSQGGRAGGKKTQYF
V gene: TRBV4-2
clone size: .
D gene: .
J gene: TRBJ2-5

CDR3 DNA: TGTGCCAGCAGCTTAGTTGCGGGGGGCCGTTATGAGCAGTTCTTC
CDR3 protein: CASSLVAGGRYEQFF
V gene: TRBV11-2
clone size: .
D gene: TRBD2
J gene: TRBJ2-1

CDR3 DNA: TGTGCCAGCAGCCCGTTATTCGGGGGATCGGCAGAGACCCAGTACTTC
CDR3 protein: CASSPLFGGSAETQYF
V gene: TRBV7-2
clone size: .
D gene: .
J gene: TRBJ2-5

CDR3 DNA: TGTGCCAGCAGCGTTAGCGGGAGGGCCGGCACCGGGGAGCTGTTTTTT
CDR3 protein: CASSVSGRAGTGELFF
V gene: TRBV9
clone size: .
D gene: TRBD2
J gene: TRBJ2-2

CDR3 DNA: TGTGCCAGCAGTATCACGGGCGGGAATGAGCAGTTCTTC
CDR3 protein: CASSITGGNEQFF
V gene: TRBV2
clone size: few
D gene: .
J gene: TRBJ2-1

CDR3 DNA: TGTGCCAGCAATAGGGGAACAACTAATGAAAAACTGTTTTTT
CDR3 protein: CASNRGTTNEKLFF
V gene: TRBV25-1
clone size: .
D gene: .
J gene: TRBJ1-4

CDR3 DNA: TGTGCCAGCACCATTAATCAGCCCCAGCATTTT
CDR3 protein: CASTINQPQHF
V gene: TRBV27
clone size: once
D gene: .
J gene: TRBJ1-5

CDR3 DNA: TGTGCCAGCAGCTCAACAGCGGGGGAGGAGACCCAGTACTTC
CDR3 protein: CASSSTAGEETQYF
V gene: TRBV5-4
clone size: .
D gene: TRBD2
J gene: TRBJ2-5

CDR3 DNA: TGTGCCAGCAGCCAAGTAAACTACAATGAGCAGTTCTTC
CDR3 protein: CASSQVNYNEQFF
V gene: TRBV14
clone size: .
D gene: .
J gene: TRBJ2-1

CDR3 DNA: TGTGCCAGTAGTCCAAGATCGGGCACTGAAGCTTTCTTT
CDR3 protein: CASSPRSGTEAFF
V gene: TRBV19
clone size: .
D gene: .
J gene: TRBJ1-1

CDR3 DNA: TGTGCCAGCAGCTTAACCGGTCCTCAGCCCCAGCATTTT
CDR3 protein: CASSLTGPQPQHF
V gene: TRBV7-9
clone size: .
D gene: .
J gene: TRBJ1-5

CDR3 DNA: TGTGCCAGCTCACCAATGACAGGGGTGAACACTGAAGCTTTCTTT
CDR3 protein: CASSPMTGVNTEAFF
V gene: TRBV18
clone size: .
D gene: TRBD1
J gene: TRBJ1-1

CDR3 DNA: TGTGCCAGCAGCCTACAGGGGGAGGATGGCTACACCTTC
CDR3 protein: CASSLQGEDGYTF
V gene: TRBV5-1
clone size: .
D gene: TRBD1
J gene: TRBJ1-2

CDR3 DNA: TGTGCCAGCAGTGAAAGGGGACAGGGAGTGGGTGAGCAGTTCTTC
CDR3 protein: CASSERGQGVGEQFF
V gene: TRBV2
clone size: .
D gene: TRBD1
J gene: TRBJ2-1

CDR3 DNA: TGTGCCAGCAGCCCCCGGTCGAATCAGCCCCAGCATTTT
CDR3 protein: CASSPRSNQPQHF
V gene: TRBV9
clone size: .
D gene: .
J gene: TRBJ1-5

CDR3 DNA: TGTGCCAGCAGCCCCGGGGACAGGGTCAATCAGCCCCAGCATTTT
CDR3 protein: CASSPGDRVNQPQHF
V gene: TRBV28
clone size: .
D gene: TRBD1
J gene: TRBJ1-5

CDR3 DNA: TGCAGTGCTAGTGGGGGCAGGAGAACAGATACGCAGTATTTT
CDR3 protein: CSASGGRRTDTQYF
V gene: TRBV20-1
clone size: .
D gene: .
J gene: TRBJ2-3

CDR3 DNA: TGTGCCAGCAGTGAAGGGACAGCGAGTGAAAAACTGTTTTTT
CDR3 protein: CASSEGTASEKLFF
V gene: TRBV6-1
clone size: once
D gene: .
J gene: TRBJ1-4

CDR3 DNA: TGCAGCGTTTTGAGCGGAGAGACCCAGTACTTC
CDR3 protein: CSVLSGETQYF
V gene: TRBV29-1
clone size: .
D gene: .
J gene: TRBJ2-5

CDR3 DNA: TGCGCCAGCAGCTTGTCCTTCTCGCCTATCTATGGCTACACCTTC
CDR3 protein: CASSLSFSPIYGYTF
V gene: TRBV5-1
clone size: .
D gene: .
J gene: TRBJ1-2

CDR3 DNA: TGTGCCTACACAGGGGGCTCCTATAATTCACCCCTCCACTTT
CDR3 protein: CAYTGGSYNSPLHF
V gene: TRBV30
clone size: .
D gene: TRBD1
J gene: TRBJ1-6

CDR3 DNA: TGTGCCAGCAATAGCGGGAGGGCCTCGAATGAGCAGTTCTTC
CDR3 protein: CASNSGRASNEQFF
V gene: TRBV2
clone size: .
D gene: TRBD2
J gene: TRBJ2-1

CDR3 DNA: TGTGCCAGCAGTTACGAGGGTACAACAGATAAAACGCAGTATTTT
CDR3 protein: CASSYEGTTDKTQYF
V gene: TRBV6-6
clone size: .
D gene: .
J gene: TRBJ2-3

CDR3 DNA: TGTGCCAGCAGCGTAGATGGAGGGCGAACTGAAGCTTTCTTT
CDR3 protein: CASSVDGGRTEAFF
V gene: TRBV9
clone size: .
D gene: .
J gene: TRBJ1-1

CDR3 DNA: TGTGCCAGCAGTCATCTAGCGGGGGGCGGAGAGACCCAGTACTTC
CDR3 protein: CASSHLAGGGETQYF
V gene: TRBV27
clone size: once
D gene: TRBD2
J gene: TRBJ2-5

CDR3 DNA: TGTGCCAGCAGCCCGACTAGCGGGGGTGCCACTGAGCAGTTCTTC
CDR3 protein: CASSPTSGGATEQFF
V gene: TRBV7-2
clone size: once
D gene: TRBD2
J gene: TRBJ2-1

CDR3 DNA: TGTGCCTGGAGTGGACGGGGCTATAATTCACCCCTCCACTTT
CDR3 protein: CAWSGRGYNSPLHF
V gene: TRBV28
clone size: .
D gene: .
J gene: TRBJ1-6

CDR3 DNA: TGTGCCAGCAGCTCCTCTCCGGGACACCCGGAGCTGTTTTTT
CDR3 protein: CASSSSPGHPELFF
V gene: TRBV6-5
clone size: .
D gene: .
J gene: TRBJ2-2

CDR3 DNA: TGTGCCAGCAGCCAATTCAGGACAGGGGGAAGTGAAAAACTGTTTTTT
CDR3 protein: CASSQFRTGGSEKLFF
V gene: TRBV5-1
clone size: .
D gene: TRBD1
J gene: TRBJ1-4

CDR3 DNA: TGTGCCAGCAGCTCCAGAGTACAGGGGTCGGGGGCCAACGTCCTGACTTTC
CDR3 protein: CASSSRVQGSGANVLTF
V gene: TRBV7-8
clone size: .
D gene: TRBD1
J gene: TRBJ2-6

CDR3 DNA: TGCGCCAGCAGCTTGGCTGGGACAGGGGGCACCGGGGAGCTGTTTTTT
CDR3 protein: CASSLAGTGGTGELFF
V gene: TRBV5-1
clone size: .
D gene: TRBD1
J gene: TRBJ2-2

CDR3 DNA: TGTGCCAGTAGTTTGGACAGGTCTTGGGAGACCCAGTACTTC
CDR3 protein: CASSLDRSWETQYF
V gene: TRBV19
clone size: .
D gene: TRBD1
J gene: TRBJ2-5

CDR3 DNA: TGTGCCAGCAGTGAAGGGAGGTATAGCAATCAGCCCCAGCATTTT
CDR3 protein: CASSEGRYSNQPQHF
V gene: TRBV6-1
clone size: .
D gene: .
J gene: TRBJ1-5